The 15 T cell receptor beta chains in this list originate from one sample, sequenced in a study of T-cell reconstitution after alpha-beta-depleted transplantation in children. Researchers prepared the TCRbeta library using unique molecular identifiers, the study reports. TCRdb independently ran MiXCR on the PCR reads; one entry per CDR3 protein. The sample has nearly 550,000 distinct CDR3 sequences, 15% to 20% seen once. Here the sequenced sample was PBMCs from the stem cell graft donor, taken from the stem cell graft. Every receptor here comes from a human donor who donated a stem cell graft to a child with acute lymphoblastic leukemia.

The chain combines TRBV6-5 with TRBJ2-7; 7 positions agree with TRBD1. The CDR3 covers 16 residues. Germline CDR1 and CDR2: MNHEY and SVGAGI. The junction had 6 bases not matched to a gene; V was cut back by 0 bases and J by 1 base. CDR3 region: CASSYSRRGLSYEQYF. The DNA for the CDR3 is TGTGCCAGCAGTTACTCGAGAAGGGGGCTATCCTACGAGCAGTACTTC.

The V call is TRBV19, the J call TRBJ1-5; no clear D gene. V lost 3 bases and J 9 bases, leaving 12 bases between the germline ends. The germline CDR1 and CDR2 sequences are LNHDA and SQIVND (reference sequence). The CDR3 runs to 13 residues. CDR3 coding DNA: TGTGCCAGTAGTATGCCCCGCGAATGGCCCCAGCATTTT. It is translated as CASSMPREWPQHF.

This clonotype was seen only a few times. The V call is TRBV15, the J call TRBJ2-1; 8 positions agree with TRBD1. Germline loops: CDR1 LNHNV, CDR2 YYDKDF (reference sequence). Trimming took 5 bases from V and 7 from J; bases not matched to a gene: 10. CDR3 length: 15 amino acids. This CDR3 is CATSVPKGQVNEQFF. In nucleotides, the CDR3 is TGTGCCACCAGCGTCCCTAAGGGACAGGTTAATGAGCAGTTCTTC.

This clonotype turned up a few times. The chain has TRBV5-1 and TRBJ1-1, with D possibly matching TRBD1 (6 bases). Germline V CDR1 and CDR2: SGHRS, YFSETQ. Trimming cost V 1 base and J 4 bases, with 14 bases left between them. The CDR3 spans 15 residues. This CDR3 reads CASSLTGNRATEAFF. The CDR3 region has the DNA TGCGCCAGCAGCTTGACGGGGAACAGGGCCACTGAAGCTTTCTTT.

The rearrangement uses TRBV7-7 and TRBJ1-3; D gene uncertain. Germline V gene lookup returns CDR1 SSHAT and CDR2 FNYEAQ (reference sequence). The CDR3 extends over 14 amino acids. Trimming stripped 4 bases from V and 4 bases from J, with 11 bases between. The CDR3 DNA follows: TGTGCCAGCAGCTCCACCCTTGGCGGAAACACCATATATTTT. It codes for CASSSTLGGNTIYF.

There are a few counts of this clonotype. This chain uses TRBV6-1 with TRBJ1-5, with D possibly being TRBD1 (5 bases). The CDR3 loop spans 16 amino acids. Trimming left V 7 bases short and J 0 bases short, with 16 bases between. CDR1 is MNHNS, CDR2 SASEGT, per germline. The CDR3: CASMPAAQDSNQPQHF. The DNA for the CDR3 is TGTGCCAGCATGCCGGCAGCACAGGATAGCAATCAGCCCCAGCATTTT.

The gene calls are TRBV5-1 and TRBJ2-7; D might be TRBD2 (6 bases). From germline, CDR1 is SGHRS and CDR2 YFSETQ. The V end lost 0 bases, the J end lost 2 bases, and 12 bases lay between the germline ends. The CDR3 spans 15 residues. CDR3 DNA: TGCGCCAGCAGCTTGGACTTTGCGGGACCCTACGAGCAGTACTTC. Residues: CASSLDFAGPYEQYF.

The V gene is TRBV29-1, the J gene TRBJ2-7, with TRBD2 matching 12 bases. Germline lookup yields CDR1 SQVTM and CDR2 ANQGSEA. The V gene end was trimmed by 2 bases and the J gene end by 4 bases; junction bases not matched to a gene: 12. This CDR3 is 17 amino acids long. This chain's CDR3 is CSVEMRLAGGPGYEQYF. The CDR3 DNA reads as TGCAGCGTTGAAATGCGTCTAGCGGGAGGGCCGGGATACGAGCAGTACTTC.

This chain uses TRBV12-3 or TRBV12-4 with TRBJ2-7; 7 nucleotides align to TRBD2. V lost 5 bases, J lost 4 bases, and 11 bases stayed unmatched. This CDR3 spans 15 amino acids. The CDR3 DNA sequence: TGTGCCAGCAGTGCGGGACTACGGGGTAGATACGAGCAGTACTTC. Translating gives CASSAGLRGRYEQYF.

This clonotype has a handful of counts. This chain joins TRBV2 and TRBJ2-3; D is undetermined. The CDR3 sequence is 15 residues long. Germline-derived CDR1 and CDR2 are SNHLY and FYNNEI. V lost 7 bases and J 0 bases, leaving 14 bases between the germline ends. Written as DNA, the CDR3 is TGTGCCAGCACCAACTACTACATTAGCACAGATACGCAGTATTTT. It yields the protein CASTNYYISTDTQYF.

The chain carries TRBV7-6 and TRBJ1-5; 7 bases are a match to TRBD1. This CDR3 is built from 17 residues. CDR1 and CDR2 from the germline V gene are SGHVS and FNYEAQ. V trimming: 5 bases; J trimming: 5 bases; junction bases outside the gene matches: 15. The CDR3 loop is CASSEGGIFSAYQPQHF. CDR3 coding DNA: TGTGCCAGCAGCGAAGGGGGCATTTTCTCTGCTTATCAGCCCCAGCATTTT. The complete variable domain, with remaining parts taken from reference TRBV7-6 and TRBJ1-5, reads GAGVSQSPRYKVTKRGQDVALRCDPISGHVSLYWYRQALGQGPEFLTYFNYEAQQDKSGLPNDRFSAERPEGSISTLTIQRTEQRDSAMYRCASSEGGIFSAYQPQHFGDGTRLSIL.

The J gene is TRBJ1-2, the V gene TRBV18; 8 bases map to TRBD1. With 4 bases clipped from V and 7 bases from J, the junction kept 11 bases outside the gene matches. Germline V gene data show CDR1 as KGHSH and CDR2 as LQKENI. The CDR3 runs 15 residues. The CDR3 DNA is TGTGCCAGCTCACTTACTAATGGACAGGGCGGTGGCTACACCTTC. Encoded protein: CASSLTNGQGGGYTF.

The chain carries TRBV20-1 and TRBJ2-3; D perhaps matches TRBD2 (6 bases). Germline V gene data show CDR1 as DFQATT and CDR2 as SNEGSKA (reference sequence). Deletions cut 2 bases from V and 0 bases from J, with 9 bases between. The CDR3 has 14 amino acids. The chain's CDR3 is CSARSSGSTDTQYF. The CDR3 bases are TGCAGTGCTAGAAGTAGCGGAAGCACAGATACGCAGTATTTT.

This clonotype was seen at least ten times. The J gene is TRBJ1-1, the V gene TRBV12-3 or TRBV12-4; unclear D gene. CDR3 length: 11 amino acids. With 5 bases removed from V and 1 base from J, the gap between germline ends came to 2 bases. DNA for the CDR3: TGTGCCAGCAGTAGGAACACTGAAGCTTTCTTT. Translating it yields CASSRNTEAFF.

This sequence joins TRBV12-3 or TRBV12-4 and TRBJ2-3, with 11 bases identical to TRBD2. This CDR3 comprises 15 residues. V shed 6 bases and J 6 bases; nucleotides not matched to a gene: 8. The CDR3 DNA sequence: TGTGCCAGCAGCTTCGGGACTAGCGGAAAGGATACGCAGTATTTT. The encoded protein is CASSFGTSGKDTQYF.